This TCR beta chain was profiled in a study of OX40 agonist ivuxolimab in advanced cancers. Findings and limits, study-wide: At 0.1 to 3.0 mg/kg, CD4+ and CD8+ blood T cells expanded clonally by week 6.

Here immunoSEQ multiplex PCR was the method, and the copy in TCRdb shows in-frame clones only, minus some. The table includes under 100,000 clones, approximately 80% detected once. This clone was counted once. Its antigen is undetermined. Looked up from germline, CDR1 is KGHSH and CDR2 is LQKENI. The V and J ends lost 5 bases and 3 bases respectively, with 6 bases between them. The CDR3 extends over 12 amino acids. The specimen was CD4+ or CD8+ T cells sorted from blood, collected in a trial of the OX40 agonist ivuxolimab. This clonotype was sampled from an adult with an advanced solid tumor such as melanoma, head and neck, liver or kidney cancer. The chain joins TRBV18 to TRBJ2-3; the D is unclear. CDR3 bases: TGTGCCAGCTCAACTATGACAGATACGCAGTATTTT. It codes for CASSTMTDTQYF.